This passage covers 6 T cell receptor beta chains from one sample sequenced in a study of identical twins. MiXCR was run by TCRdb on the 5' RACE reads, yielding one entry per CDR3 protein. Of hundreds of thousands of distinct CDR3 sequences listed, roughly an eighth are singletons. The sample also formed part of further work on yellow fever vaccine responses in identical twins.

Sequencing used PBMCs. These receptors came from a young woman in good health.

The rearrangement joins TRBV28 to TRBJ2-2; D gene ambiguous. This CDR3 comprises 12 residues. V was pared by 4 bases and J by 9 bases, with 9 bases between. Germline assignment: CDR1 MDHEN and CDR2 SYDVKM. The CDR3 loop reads CASSYPGRELFF. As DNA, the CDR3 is TGTGCCAGCAGTTACCCCGGCCGGGAGCTGTTTTTT.

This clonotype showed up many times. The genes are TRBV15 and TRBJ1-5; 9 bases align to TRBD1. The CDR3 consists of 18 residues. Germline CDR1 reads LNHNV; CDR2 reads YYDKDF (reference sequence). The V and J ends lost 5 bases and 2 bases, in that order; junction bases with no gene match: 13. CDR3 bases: TGTGCCACCAGCGGCTCCTTCACAGGGGGCACTGGCAATCAGCCCCAGCATTTT. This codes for CATSGSFTGGTGNQPQHF.

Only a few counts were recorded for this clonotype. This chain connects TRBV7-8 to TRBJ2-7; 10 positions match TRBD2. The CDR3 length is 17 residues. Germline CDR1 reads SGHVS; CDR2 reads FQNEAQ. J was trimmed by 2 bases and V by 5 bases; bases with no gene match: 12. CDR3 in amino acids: CASSPPELAGRAYEQYF. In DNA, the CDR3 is TGTGCCAGCAGCCCCCCTGAACTAGCGGGACGAGCCTACGAGCAGTACTTC.

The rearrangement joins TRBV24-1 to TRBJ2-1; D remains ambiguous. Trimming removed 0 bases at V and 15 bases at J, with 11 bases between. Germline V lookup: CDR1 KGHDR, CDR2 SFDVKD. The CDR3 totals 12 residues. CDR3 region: CATSDLDARRFF. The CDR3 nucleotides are TGTGCCACCAGTGATTTGGACGCCCGCCGGTTCTTC.

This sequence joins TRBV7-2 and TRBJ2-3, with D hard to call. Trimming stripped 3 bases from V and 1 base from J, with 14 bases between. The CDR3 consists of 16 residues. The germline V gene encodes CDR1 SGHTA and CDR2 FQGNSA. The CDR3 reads CASSFVASSGTDTQYF. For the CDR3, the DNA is TGTGCCAGCAGCTTTGTGGCCAGTTCCGGCACAGATACGCAGTATTTT.

The DNA for the CDR3 is TGCAGCGTCCGAGTTACCTCCTACGAGCAGTACTTC. Its protein product is CSVRVTSYEQYF. V usage is TRBV29-1 and J usage is TRBJ2-7; D is undetermined. CDR3 length: 12 residues. V was clipped by 6 bases and J by 0 bases, with 9 bases between them. Germline V CDR1 and CDR2: SQVTM, ANQGSEA.